These 25 T cell receptor beta chains were sequenced from one sample in a study of T-cell reconstitution after alpha-beta-depleted transplantation in children. The TCRbeta library was prepared with unique molecular identifiers. MiXCR, run by TCRdb on the PCR reads, gives a single entry per CDR3 protein. This repertoire shows about 400,000 distinct CDR3 sequences, roughly 20% found once; its top ten account for less than 4.5%. Specimen: PBMCs from the stem cell graft donor, collected from the stem cell graft. These TCRs come from a human donor who donated a stem cell graft to a child with acute myeloid leukemia.

The chain carries TRBV5-1 and TRBJ1-1; maybe TRBD1 (6 bases). This CDR3 has 15 amino acids. V lost 4 bases, J lost 0 bases, and 13 bases lay in between. Germline V gives CDR1 SGHRS, CDR2 YFSETQ. The CDR3 spells CASSTDRLLNTEAFF. CDR3 nucleotide sequence: TGCGCCAGCAGCACGGACAGATTACTGAACACTGAAGCTTTCTTT.

The table lists this clonotype with a few counts. This rearrangement joins TRBV6-1 to TRBJ2-1, with TRBD2 matching 14 bases. The CDR3 covers 14 residues. Germline values: CDR1 MNHNS, CDR2 SASEGT. J was trimmed by 8 bases and V by 6 bases; bases with no gene match: 3. The CDR3 protein is CASRVGLAGDEQFF. The CDR3 nucleotides are TGTGCCAGCAGAGTGGGACTAGCGGGAGATGAGCAGTTCTTC.

In this sample, this clonotype turned up many times. The CDR3 sequence is CSVSGGISTNEKLFF. CDR3 nucleotide sequence: TGCAGCGTTTCGGGGGGAATTTCGACTAATGAAAAACTGTTTTTT. The chain recombines TRBV29-1 with TRBJ1-4; maybe TRBD1 (5 bases). Germline V gene lookup returns CDR1 SQVTM and CDR2 ANQGSEA. The V end was cut by 5 bases, the J end by 2 bases, with 15 bases between. The CDR3 has 15 amino acids.

This chain connects TRBV6-2 or TRBV6-3 to TRBJ1-5; no firm D call. This CDR3 comprises 14 residues. Trimming shortened V by 6 bases and J by 9 bases, and 18 bases separated the two germline ends. Per the germline V gene, CDR1 is MNHEY and CDR2 is SVGEGT. Written as DNA, the CDR3 is TGTGCCAGCAGCTCGGGGAAAGGGCGATGGCCCCAGCATTTT. This gives the protein CASSSGKGRWPQHF.

The chain uses TRBV10-3 and TRBJ1-1; D might be TRBD1 (5 bases). Germline lookup yields CDR1 ENHRY and CDR2 SYGVKD. Trimming shortened V by 7 bases and J by 3 bases, and 15 bases separated the two germline ends. The CDR3 length is 14 residues. The CDR3 sequence: CAITRGGGHTEAFF. The CDR3 DNA sequence: TGTGCCATCACCCGGGGGGGTGGGCACACTGAAGCTTTCTTT.

The genes are TRBV3-1 and TRBJ2-2; no clear D gene. The CDR3 is 13 amino acids. The V gene's germline CDR1 is LGHDT and CDR2 YNNKEL (reference sequence). V was clipped by 4 bases and J by 6 bases, with 9 bases between them. Here the CDR3 DNA reads TGTGCCAGCAGCCCAAACTCGGCCGGGGAGCTGTTTTTT. Its translation: CASSPNSAGELFF.

The J gene is TRBJ2-1, the V gene TRBV5-1, with 9 bases aligning to TRBD2. The ends lost 3 bases at V and 9 bases at J; junction bases unmatched: 7. Germline V gives CDR1 SGHRS, CDR2 YFSETQ. The CDR3 contains 14 residues. The CDR3 sequence: CASSSLAGSVEQFF. The CDR3 DNA reads as TGCGCCAGCAGCTCCCTAGCGGGGAGCGTTGAGCAGTTCTTC.

This clonotype was seen a few times. The chain links TRBV29-1 to TRBJ2-3; 8 nucleotides match TRBD2. The CDR3 contains 16 residues. Germline assignment: CDR1 SQVTM and CDR2 ANQGSEA. Trimming at V came to 3 bases and at J to 2 bases, leaving 10 bases not matched to a gene. The CDR3 is CSVDRPQLAATDTQYF. In DNA form, the CDR3 reads TGCAGCGTTGATCGTCCCCAACTAGCGGCCACAGATACGCAGTATTTT.

The chain recombines TRBV12-3 or TRBV12-4 with TRBJ2-1; D is unclear. The CDR3 totals 16 residues. V lost 7 bases and J 0 bases, leaving 16 bases between the germline ends. The CDR3 loop reads CASIRPPGNSYNEQFF. The CDR3 nucleotides read TGTGCCAGCATCAGGCCTCCTGGAAACTCCTACAATGAGCAGTTCTTC.

This clonotype was seen repeatedly, ten times or more. This chain joins TRBV12-3 or TRBV12-4 and TRBJ1-1, with no clear D. This CDR3 region has 13 residues. Trimming shortened V by 1 base and J by 4 bases, and 7 bases separated the two germline ends. The CDR3 nucleotides are TGTGCCAGCAGTTTAGGTCGCAGCACTGAAGCTTTCTTT. The encoded protein is CASSLGRSTEAFF.

The V and J genes are TRBV25-1 and TRBJ2-7; 13 nucleotides match TRBD2. CDR1 and CDR2 (germline): MGHDK, SYGVNS. J lost 0 bases, V lost 5 bases, and 13 bases had no gene match. This CDR3 is built from 19 residues. CDR3 sequence: CASSYQGLAGRPSSYEQYF. The CDR3 bases are TGTGCCAGCAGTTACCAGGGACTAGCGGGACGCCCAAGCTCCTACGAGCAGTACTTC.

The gene calls are TRBV29-1 and TRBJ2-2; 12 bases fit TRBD2. V lost 6 bases and J lost 7; bases outside the gene matches: 9. The CDR3 extends over 15 amino acids. Germline V CDR1 and CDR2: SQVTM, ANQGSEA. In nucleotides, the CDR3 is TGCAGCGTCCGTATGACTAGCGGGAGCGGCGGGGAGCTGTTTTTT. Translating it yields CSVRMTSGSGGELFF.

The sample holds a few counts of this clonotype. The junction differs from germline at one of its ends, possibly a read error. The chain couples TRBV3-1 to TRBJ2-1; TRBD2 matches at 9 bases. Germline V gene data show CDR1 as LGHDT and CDR2 as YNNKEL (reference sequence). The CDR3 totals 14 residues. In nucleotides, the CDR3 is TGTGCCAGCCTAGGGATTGCGGGAGGGAATGAGCAGTTTTTC. Amino acid sequence: CASLGIAGGNEQFF.

V and J are TRBV25-1 and TRBJ2-3; 10 positions match TRBD2. The CDR3 covers 16 residues. After removal of 4 bases from V and 0 bases from J, the junction contained 4 bases not matched to a gene. Germline V lookup: CDR1 MGHDK, CDR2 SYGVNS. DNA of the CDR3: TGTGCCAGCAGTGTTCCGACTAGCGGGAGCACAGATACGCAGTATTTT. Amino acid sequence: CASSVPTSGSTDTQYF.

CDR3 in DNA: TGTGCCAGCAGCTTAGAGGGCGGGAGCACCTACAATGAGCAGTTCTTC. It codes for CASSLEGGSTYNEQFF. The chain has TRBV11-3 and TRBJ2-1; 7 positions agree with TRBD2. This CDR3 contains 16 residues. Trimming at V came to 0 bases and at J to 2 bases, leaving 4 bases not matched to a gene. Germline CDR1 SGHNT, CDR2 YENEEA.

The chain uses TRBV12-3 or TRBV12-4 and TRBJ2-3; D unclear. Trimming removed 5 bases from V and 4 bases from J, with 4 bases in between. The CDR3 runs 11 residues. The CDR3 sequence is CASSRSDTQYF. For the CDR3, the DNA is TGTGCCAGCAGTCGGTCAGATACGCAGTATTTT.

This clonotype was picked up a small number of times. The CDR3 coding sequence is TGTGCCAGCAGTTCTCGGAGACGCTACAATGAGCAGTTCTTC. Protein product: CASSSRRRYNEQFF. This chain uses TRBV28 with TRBJ2-1, with D uncertain. Germline values: CDR1 MDHEN, CDR2 SYDVKM. V shed 4 bases and J shed 3 bases, with 10 bases lying between them. The CDR3 is made up of 14 amino acids.

V usage is TRBV7-2 and J usage is TRBJ2-1; perhaps D is TRBD1 or TRBD2 (5 bases each). CDR1 SGHTA and CDR2 FQGNSA come from the germline V gene. The CDR3 consists of 16 residues. V was trimmed by 1 base and J by 7 bases, leaving 17 bases between them. In DNA, the CDR3 is TGTGCCAGCAGCTTAGGGGGGTATAGTGGGCAAAATGAGCAGTTCTTC. This translates into CASSLGGYSGQNEQFF.

J is TRBJ2-7 and V is TRBV5-1; possibly TRBD1 or TRBD2 for D (5 bases each). This CDR3 is 17 amino acids long. The ends were cut back, 4 bases at V and 0 bases at J, with 20 bases in the middle. Germline lookup yields CDR1 SGHRS and CDR2 YFSETQ. CDR3 in amino acids: CASSRPKGTESSYEQYF. The CDR3 DNA reads as TGCGCCAGCAGCAGACCAAAAGGGACGGAAAGCTCCTACGAGCAGTACTTC.

A word on this clonotype: At one end the junction does not follow the germline gene, possibly because of a read error. The chain is built from TRBV7-3 and TRBJ2-5; 7 bases are a match to TRBD2. The CDR3 has 15 residues. CDR1 SGHTA and CDR2 FQGTGA come from the germline V gene. CDR3 protein: CASNRLATRQENQYF. The CDR3 region has the DNA TGTGCCAGCAACCGACTAGCCACCCGTCAAGAGAACCAGTACTTC.

This clonotype was counted between two and nine times. J is TRBJ2-2 and V is TRBV12-3 or TRBV12-4, with D hard to call. Between the trimmed V and J ends, which lost 6 bases and 2 bases, there was a span of 10 bases. The CDR3 is 14 amino acids. The CDR3 sequence: CASRKDGNTGELFF. The CDR3 DNA sequence: TGTGCCAGCAGAAAAGACGGTAACACCGGGGAGCTGTTTTTT.

V usage is TRBV12-3 or TRBV12-4 and J usage is TRBJ2-2, with TRBD1 matching over 10 bases. J lost 7 bases, V lost 6 bases, and 5 bases had no gene match. This CDR3 is 14 amino acids long. The CDR3 loop reads CASRGQGYDGELFF. As DNA, the CDR3 is TGTGCCAGCAGGGGACAGGGGTACGACGGGGAGCTGTTTTTT.

The table lists this clonotype with a few counts. V gene TRBV7-9 combines with J gene TRBJ1-1; a weak D match, TRBD1 (6 bases). The germline V and J ends were trimmed by 6 bases and 1 base, with 12 bases remaining between them. The CDR3 is 14 residues long. Germline CDR1 and CDR2: SEHNR and FQNEAQ (reference sequence). The CDR3 sequence: CASRGGERNTEAFF. In DNA, the CDR3 is TGTGCCAGCAGAGGGGGGGAAAGGAACACTGAAGCTTTCTTT.

This rearrangement joins TRBV12-3 or TRBV12-4 to TRBJ1-2; 10 bases are a match to TRBD1. The length of the CDR3 is 12 residues. After removal of 6 bases from V and 8 bases from J, the junction contained 3 bases not matched to a gene. CDR3 bases: TGTGCCAGCAGGACAGGGGGCCGGGGCTACACCTTC. This translates into CASRTGGRGYTF.

This clonotype was counted a few times. V gene TRBV12-3 or TRBV12-4 combines with J gene TRBJ2-7, with D perhaps TRBD1 or TRBD2 (7 bases each). This CDR3 has 18 residues. The V end lost 5 bases, the J end lost 4 bases, and 27 bases lay between the germline ends. CDR3 DNA: TGTGCCAGCAGTCAAACCCCCCCGGGGGAGGGGGCTACGTACGAGCAGTACTTC. Its translation: CASSQTPPGEGATYEQYF.